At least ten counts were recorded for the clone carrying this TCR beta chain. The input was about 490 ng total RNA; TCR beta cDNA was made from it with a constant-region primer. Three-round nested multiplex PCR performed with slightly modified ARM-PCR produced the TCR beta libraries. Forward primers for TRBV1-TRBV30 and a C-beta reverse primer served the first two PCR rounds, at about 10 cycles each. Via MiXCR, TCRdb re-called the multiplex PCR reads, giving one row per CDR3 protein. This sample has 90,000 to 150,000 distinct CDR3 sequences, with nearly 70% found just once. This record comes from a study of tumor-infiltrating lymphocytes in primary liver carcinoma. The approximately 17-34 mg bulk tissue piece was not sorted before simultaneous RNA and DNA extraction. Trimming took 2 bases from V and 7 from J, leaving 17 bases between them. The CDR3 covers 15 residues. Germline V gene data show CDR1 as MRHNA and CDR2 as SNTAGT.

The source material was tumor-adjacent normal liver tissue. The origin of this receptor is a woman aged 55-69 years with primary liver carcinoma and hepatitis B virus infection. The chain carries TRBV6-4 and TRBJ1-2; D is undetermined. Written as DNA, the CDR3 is TGTGCCAGCAGTGACGGTCGATCTCCTGCGGGTGGCTACACCTTC. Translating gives CASSDGRSPAGGYTF.